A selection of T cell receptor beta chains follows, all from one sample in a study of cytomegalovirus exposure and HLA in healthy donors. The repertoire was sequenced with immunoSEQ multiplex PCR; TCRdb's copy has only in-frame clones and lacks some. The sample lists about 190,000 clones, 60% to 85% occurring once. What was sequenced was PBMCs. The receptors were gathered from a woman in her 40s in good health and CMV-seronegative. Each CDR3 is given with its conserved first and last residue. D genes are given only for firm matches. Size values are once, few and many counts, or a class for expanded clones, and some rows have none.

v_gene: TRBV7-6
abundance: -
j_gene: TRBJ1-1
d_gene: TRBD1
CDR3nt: TGTGCCAGCAGCTTAGGGAGGGTCACAGGGGACACTGAAGCTTTCTTT
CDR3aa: CASSLGRVTGDTEAFF

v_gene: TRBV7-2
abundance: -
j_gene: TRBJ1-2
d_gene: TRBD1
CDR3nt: TGTGCCAGCAGCCCTCGGACAGGGGATCCCTATGGCTACACCTTC
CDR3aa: CASSPRTGDPYGYTF

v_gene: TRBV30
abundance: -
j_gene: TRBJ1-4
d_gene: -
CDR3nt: TGTGCCTGGAGTGTAAAGTCAGGCCAAAATGAAAAACTGTTTTTT
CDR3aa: CAWSVKSGQNEKLFF

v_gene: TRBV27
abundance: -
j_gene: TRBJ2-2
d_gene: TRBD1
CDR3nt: TGTGCCAGCAGTTCGAACAGGGGAGGGGAGCTGTTTTTT
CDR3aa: CASSSNRGGELFF

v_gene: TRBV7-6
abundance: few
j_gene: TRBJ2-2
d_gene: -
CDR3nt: TGTGCCAGCACCTGGGGGGCTAGCGGAAGCACCGGGGAGCTGTTTTTT
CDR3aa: CASTWGASGSTGELFF

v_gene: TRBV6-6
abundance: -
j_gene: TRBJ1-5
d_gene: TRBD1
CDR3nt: TGTGCCAGCAGGAGGGGGCGAGGTCAGCCCCAGCATTTT
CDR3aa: CASRRGRGQPQHF

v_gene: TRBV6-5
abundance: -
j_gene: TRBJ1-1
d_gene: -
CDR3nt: TGTGCCAGCAGACCCGGGGTTAGTGGGACTGAAGCTTTCTTT
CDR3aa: CASRPGVSGTEAFF

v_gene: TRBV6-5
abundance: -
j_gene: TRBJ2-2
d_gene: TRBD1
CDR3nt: TGTGCCAGCAGTCCCCGGACAGGGGGCGTGGGGGAGCTGTTTTTT
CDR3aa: CASSPRTGGVGELFF

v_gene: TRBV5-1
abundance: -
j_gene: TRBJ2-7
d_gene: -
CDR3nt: TGCGCCAGCAGCTTGTTTACAGGGCCCTACGAGCAGTACTTC
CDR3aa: CASSLFTGPYEQYF

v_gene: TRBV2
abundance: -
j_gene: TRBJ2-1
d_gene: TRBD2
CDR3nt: TGTGCCAGCAGTGAAGTTTGGACTAGCTACAATGAGCAGTTCTTC
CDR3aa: CASSEVWTSYNEQFF

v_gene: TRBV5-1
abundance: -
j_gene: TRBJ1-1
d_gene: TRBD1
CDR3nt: TGCGCCAGCAGCTCACAGGGGGGCACTGAAGCTTTCTTT
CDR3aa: CASSSQGGTEAFF

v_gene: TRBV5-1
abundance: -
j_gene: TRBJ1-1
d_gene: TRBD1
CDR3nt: TGCGCCAGCAGCTCCACAGGGGGGCTGAACACTGAAGCTTTCTTT
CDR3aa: CASSSTGGLNTEAFF

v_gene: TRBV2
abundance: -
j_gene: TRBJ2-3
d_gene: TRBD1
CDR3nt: TGTGCCAGCAGTGTTGGGACAGGGGAAACAGATACGCAGTATTTT
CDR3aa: CASSVGTGETDTQYF

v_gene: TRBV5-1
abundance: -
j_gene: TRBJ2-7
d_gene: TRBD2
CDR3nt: TGCGCCAGCAGCTTGTGGGGACTAGCGGGTTCCTTCTACGAGCAGTACTTC
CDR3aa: CASSLWGLAGSFYEQYF

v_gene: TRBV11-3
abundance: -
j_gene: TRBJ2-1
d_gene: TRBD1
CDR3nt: TGTGCCAGCAGCTTAGCCCTGACAGGGGGCGGCCACAATGAGCAGTTCTTC
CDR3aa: CASSLALTGGGHNEQFF

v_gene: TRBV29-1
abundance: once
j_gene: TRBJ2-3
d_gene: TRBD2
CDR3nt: TGCAGCGTGGCGGGAGGTTCTGATACGCAGTATTTT
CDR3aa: CSVAGGSDTQYF

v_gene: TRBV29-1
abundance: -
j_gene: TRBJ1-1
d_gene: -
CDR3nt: TGCAGCGTTGCTACGAACACTGAAGCTTTCTTT
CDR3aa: CSVATNTEAFF

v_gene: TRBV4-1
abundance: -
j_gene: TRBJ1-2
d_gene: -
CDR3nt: TGCGCCAGCAGCCAACCCTTGCCGGGAGGTATTTTCTATGGCTACACCTTC
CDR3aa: CASSQPLPGGIFYGYTF

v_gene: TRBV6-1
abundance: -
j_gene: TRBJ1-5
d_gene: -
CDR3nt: TGTGCCAGCAGACACCTTAATCAGCCCCAGCATTTT
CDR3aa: CASRHLNQPQHF

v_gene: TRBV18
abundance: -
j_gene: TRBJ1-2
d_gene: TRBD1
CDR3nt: TGTGCCAGCTCACCACAAGGACAGGGCAACTACACCTTC
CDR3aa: CASSPQGQGNYTF

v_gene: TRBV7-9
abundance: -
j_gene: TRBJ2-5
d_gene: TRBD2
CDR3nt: TGTGCCAGCAGCTTAGGGCGGGAACTAGCGGCGCAGTACTTC
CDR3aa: CASSLGRELAAQYF

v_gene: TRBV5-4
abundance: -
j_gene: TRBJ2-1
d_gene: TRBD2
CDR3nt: TGTGCCAGCAGCTCGGCGACTAGCGGGAGGGTAAATGAGCAGTTCTTC
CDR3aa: CASSSATSGRVNEQFF

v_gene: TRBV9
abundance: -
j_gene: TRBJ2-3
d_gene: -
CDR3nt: TGTGCCAGCAGCGAAGGACAGCTCCCTGGAGATACGCAGTATTTT
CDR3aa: CASSEGQLPGDTQYF

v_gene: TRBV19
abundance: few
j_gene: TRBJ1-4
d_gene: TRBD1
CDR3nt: TGTGCCAGTCGGGACAGTGATAATGAAAAACTGTTTTTT
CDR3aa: CASRDSDNEKLFF

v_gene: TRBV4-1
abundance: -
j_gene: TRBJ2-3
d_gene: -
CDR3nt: TGCGCCAGCAGCCAAGATGGAGCGAGGGCCACAGATACGCAGTATTTT
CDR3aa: CASSQDGARATDTQYF

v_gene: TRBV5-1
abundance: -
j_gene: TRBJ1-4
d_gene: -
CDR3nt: TGCGCCAGCAGCTATCAGGATAATGAAAAACTGTTTTTT
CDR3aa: CASSYQDNEKLFF

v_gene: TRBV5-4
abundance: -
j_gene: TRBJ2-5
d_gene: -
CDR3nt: TGTGCCAGCAGCCCTCCGGGAAGGCCCCAAGAGACCCAGTACTTC
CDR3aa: CASSPPGRPQETQYF

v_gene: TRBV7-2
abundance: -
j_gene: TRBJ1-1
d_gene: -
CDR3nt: TGTGCCAGCAGCGCACACAGGGATAACACTGAAGCTTTCTTT
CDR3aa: CASSAHRDNTEAFF

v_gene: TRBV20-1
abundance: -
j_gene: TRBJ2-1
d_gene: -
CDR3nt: TGCAGTGCCGAGGATCGCCGGGGGCAGTTCTTC
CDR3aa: CSAEDRRGQFF

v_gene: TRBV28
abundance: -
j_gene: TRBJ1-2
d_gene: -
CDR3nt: TGTGCCAGCAACGTTGACTCGGGGAACTATGGCTACACCTTC
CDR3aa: CASNVDSGNYGYTF

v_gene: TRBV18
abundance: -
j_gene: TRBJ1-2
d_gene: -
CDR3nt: TGTGCCAGCTCACCAGTGCCTATGGGCTACACCTTC
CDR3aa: CASSPVPMGYTF

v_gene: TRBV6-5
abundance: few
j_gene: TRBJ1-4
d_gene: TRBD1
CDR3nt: TGTGCCAGCAGCTACTCAGGGGGCTCTGGTGAAAAACTGTTTTTT
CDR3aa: CASSYSGGSGEKLFF

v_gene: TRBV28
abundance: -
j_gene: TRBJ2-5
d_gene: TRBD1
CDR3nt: TGTGCCAGCAGTAATCCGGGACAGGGGATGGAGACCCAGTACTTC
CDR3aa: CASSNPGQGMETQYF

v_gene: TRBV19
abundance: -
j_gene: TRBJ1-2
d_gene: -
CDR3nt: TGTGCCAGTAGTATTGAACAGTTCCATGGCTACACCTTC
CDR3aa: CASSIEQFHGYTF

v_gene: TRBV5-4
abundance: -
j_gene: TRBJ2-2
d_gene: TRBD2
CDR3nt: TGTGCCAGCAGCTTAAGGCCTAGCGGGAGGAGGAGCACCGGGGAGCTGTTTTTT
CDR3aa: CASSLRPSGRRSTGELFF

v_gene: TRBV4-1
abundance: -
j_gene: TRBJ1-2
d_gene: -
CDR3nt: TGCGCCAGCAGCCTTCGTGCGGGTAACTATGGCTACACCTTC
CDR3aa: CASSLRAGNYGYTF

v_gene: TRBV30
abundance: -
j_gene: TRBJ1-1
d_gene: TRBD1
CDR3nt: TGTGCCTACGCAAGGGACAGGGGGCGCTTCTTGTACACTGAAGCTTTCTTT
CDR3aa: CAYARDRGRFLYTEAFF

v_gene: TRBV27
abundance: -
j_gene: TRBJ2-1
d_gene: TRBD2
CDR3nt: TGTGCCAGCAGTTTACGCGGGAGGGAATCAAATGAGCAGTTCTTC
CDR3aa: CASSLRGRESNEQFF

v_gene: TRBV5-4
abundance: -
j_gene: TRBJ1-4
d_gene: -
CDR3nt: TGTGCCAGCAGCCCTCCGGGGGATGGGGGTGAAAAACTGTTTTTT
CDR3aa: CASSPPGDGGEKLFF

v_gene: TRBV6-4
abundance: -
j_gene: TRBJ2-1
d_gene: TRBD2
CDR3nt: TGTGCCAGCAGTGGGGGGACTAGCGGGAGGAATGAGCAGTTCTTC
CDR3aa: CASSGGTSGRNEQFF

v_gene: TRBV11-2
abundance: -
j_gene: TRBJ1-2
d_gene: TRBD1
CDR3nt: TGTGCCAGCAGCCTATCGGACAGGGCCTATGGCTACACCTTC
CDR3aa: CASSLSDRAYGYTF